A selection of T cell receptor beta chains follows, all from one sample in a study of CD4 T cells in relation to SARS-CoV-2 and coronaviruses. The data were produced by immunoSEQ multiplex PCR, yet TCRdb's version contains in-frame clones alone and is incomplete. The sample records approximately 30,000 clones, 74% being singletons. Their target antigens are unknown. Sequencing was done on a sample of CD4+ T cells from PBMCs, cultured in vitro. The receptors stem from a human donor in good health. Both conserved end residues are part of each CDR3. The D gene is left open where the match is weak. Not every row has a clone size; where given, it reads once, few, many or a size class.

TGTGCCAGCAGCCCTGACACGGCGTCCGGCAATCAGCCCCAGCATTTT	CASSPDTASGNQPQHF	.	TRBV6-2/TRBV6-3	TRBJ1-5	.
TGTGCCAGCAGCGTAGCTAGCGGGGTTGGGGAGCAGTACTTC	CASSVASGVGEQYF	TRBD2	TRBV9	TRBJ2-7	.
TGTGCCAGCAGCCACCTCCGGGACAGGGGATACGAGCAGTACTTC	CASSHLRDRGYEQYF	TRBD1	TRBV7-9	TRBJ2-7	.
TGTGCCAGTAGTCAAATTCCCTCCAGGGGTTCGGCTGAAGCTTTCTTT	CASSQIPSRGSAEAFF	.	TRBV19	TRBJ1-1	.
TGTGCCAGCTCCCCGGACAGGGTGAACACTGAAGCTTTCTTT	CASSPDRVNTEAFF	TRBD1	TRBV18	TRBJ1-1	.
TGTGCCAGCAGCCAAGAAATCGCGACTAGCGGGAGCGGCTCCTACGAGCAGTACTTC	CASSQEIATSGSGSYEQYF	TRBD2	TRBV4-2	TRBJ2-7	.
TGTGCCAGCTCACCACCTCAGGGGCTAGGGTATGGCTACACCTTC	CASSPPQGLGYGYTF	.	TRBV18	TRBJ1-2	few
TGTGCCAGCAGCTTGGACACGAGGGATGAAAAACTGTTTTTT	CASSLDTRDEKLFF	.	TRBV9	TRBJ1-4	.
TGTGCCATCAGTGGTAGCCAGCCGAGCACAGATACGCAGTATTTT	CAISGSQPSTDTQYF	.	TRBV10-3	TRBJ2-3	.
TGTGCCAGCAGCTTCGGTAGGGACCGCCCGAACGCTTTCTTT	CASSFGRDRPNAFF	.	TRBV7-9	TRBJ1-1	few
TGTGCCAGCAGTTCCCTCTACGAGCAGTACTTC	CASSSLYEQYF	.	TRBV6-2/TRBV6-3	TRBJ2-7	.
TGTGCCAGCAGTGACGGGGCTTCCCATGGCTACACCTTC	CASSDGASHGYTF	.	TRBV6-4	TRBJ1-2	few
TGTGCCAGCAGCTCGGTCGCGCGTGGGGGGGATACGCAGTATTTT	CASSSVARGGDTQYF	.	TRBV7-2	TRBJ2-3	.
TGTGCCAGTAGTATAAGGCTAGCGGGTAGATACAATGAGCAGTTCTTC	CASSIRLAGRYNEQFF	TRBD2	TRBV19	TRBJ2-1	.
TGTGCCAGCAGTCCGACAGGAGGGAGAGGACACTACGAGCAGTACTTC	CASSPTGGRGHYEQYF	.	TRBV28	TRBJ2-7	few
TGCGCCAGCACCCATACTACAGTCTCTGGGGCCAACGTCCTGACTTTC	CASTHTTVSGANVLTF	.	TRBV5-1	TRBJ2-6	.
TGTGCCAGCAGAACGACAGGGTTCTACGAGCAGTACTTC	CASRTTGFYEQYF	TRBD1	TRBV11-2	TRBJ2-7	once
TGTGCCAGCAGCCAAGAGGAGGGGGCCTACGAGCAGTACTTC	CASSQEEGAYEQYF	.	TRBV14	TRBJ2-7	once
TGTGCCAGCTCTGGCGGGGGCGATTCACCCCTCCACTTT	CASSGGGDSPLHF	.	TRBV6-6	TRBJ1-6	.
TGTGCCAGCAGCAAATTGGAACAGCTCCCTGGCTACACCTTC	CASSKLEQLPGYTF	.	TRBV5-6	TRBJ1-2	.
TGTGCCAGCAGCTTTGAGATGGCAGGAGCTTATACAGAATATGGCTACACCTTC	CASSFEMAGAYTEYGYTF	.	TRBV7-2	TRBJ1-2	.
TGCGCCAGCAGTGTGGGGACAGGGGGCTACGAGCAGTACTTC	CASSVGTGGYEQYF	TRBD1	TRBV10-1	TRBJ2-7	few
TGCGCCAGCAGCTTGATAGCGGGGGGTCACACAGATACGCAGTATTTT	CASSLIAGGHTDTQYF	TRBD2	TRBV5-1	TRBJ2-3	once
TGTGCCAGCAGTTTAAAAGTAGCTGGGGAGCAGTACTTC	CASSLKVAGEQYF	.	TRBV12-3/TRBV12-4	TRBJ2-7	.
TGTGCCAGCAGCCCCGGGGCAGCTAGCAATCAGCCCCAGCATTTT	CASSPGAASNQPQHF	.	TRBV7-9	TRBJ1-5	.
TGTGCCAGCAGCTTCCGGGGCACTGAAGCTTTCTTT	CASSFRGTEAFF	.	TRBV11-2	TRBJ1-1	.
TGCAGCGTTGTAGTTCAGACCTCTGGAAACACCATATATTTT	CSVVVQTSGNTIYF	.	TRBV29-1	TRBJ1-3	.
TGTGCCAGCAGCTTAGCGGGCTCAACGGGCACCGGGGAGCTGTTTTTT	CASSLAGSTGTGELFF	.	TRBV11-3	TRBJ2-2	.
TGTGCCAGTGTAAGGGTAGTAAACTATGGCTACACCTTC	CASVRVVNYGYTF	.	TRBV2	TRBJ1-2	.
TGTGCCAGCAGTGAACCGGGACAGGGGAGGGCAGATACGCAGTATTTT	CASSEPGQGRADTQYF	TRBD1	TRBV25-1	TRBJ2-3	once
TGTGCCAGCAGCTTCGGCCATAATTCACCCCTCCACTTT	CASSFGHNSPLHF	.	TRBV5-6	TRBJ1-6	.